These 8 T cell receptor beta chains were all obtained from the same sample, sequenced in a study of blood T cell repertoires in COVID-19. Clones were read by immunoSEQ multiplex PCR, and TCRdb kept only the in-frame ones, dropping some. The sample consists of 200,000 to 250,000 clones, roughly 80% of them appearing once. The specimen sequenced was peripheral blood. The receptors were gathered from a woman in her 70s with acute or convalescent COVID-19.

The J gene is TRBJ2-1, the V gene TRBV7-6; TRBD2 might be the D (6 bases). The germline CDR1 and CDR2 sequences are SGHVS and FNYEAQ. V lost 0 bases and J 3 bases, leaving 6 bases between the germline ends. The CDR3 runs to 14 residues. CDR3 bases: TGTGCCAGCAGCTTAGCGGGAGGCTACAATGAGCAGTTCTTC. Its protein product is CASSLAGGYNEQFF.

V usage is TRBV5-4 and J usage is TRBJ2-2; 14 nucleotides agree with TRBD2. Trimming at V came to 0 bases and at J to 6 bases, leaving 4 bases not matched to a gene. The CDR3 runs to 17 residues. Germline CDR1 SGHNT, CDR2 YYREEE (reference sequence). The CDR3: CASSLAPGLAGAGELFF. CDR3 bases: TGTGCCAGCAGCTTGGCACCGGGACTAGCGGGAGCCGGGGAGCTGTTTTTT.

The CDR3 nucleotides are TGTGCCAGCAGTGAAGGCGGGGGGCCAGATACGCAGTATTTT. It encodes CASSEGGGPDTQYF. The rearrangement links TRBV6-1 to TRBJ2-3; 8 bases fit TRBD2. Germline V gives CDR1 MNHNS, CDR2 SASEGT. The junction had 1 base not matched to a gene; V was cut back by 1 base and J by 4 bases. CDR3 length equals 14 residues.

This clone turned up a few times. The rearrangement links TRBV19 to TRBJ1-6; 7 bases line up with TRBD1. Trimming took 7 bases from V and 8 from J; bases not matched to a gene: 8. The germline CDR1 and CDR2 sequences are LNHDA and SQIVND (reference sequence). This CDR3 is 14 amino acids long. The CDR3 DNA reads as TGTGCCAGTACCCCGCAGGGGGAGTATTCACCCCTCCACTTT. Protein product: CASTPQGEYSPLHF.

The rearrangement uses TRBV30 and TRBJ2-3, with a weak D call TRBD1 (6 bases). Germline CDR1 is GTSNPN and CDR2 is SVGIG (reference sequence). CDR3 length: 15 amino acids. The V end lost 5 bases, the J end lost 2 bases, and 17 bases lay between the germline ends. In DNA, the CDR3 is TGTGCCTGGCTAAATGGACAGTATCCCACAGATACGCAGTATTTT. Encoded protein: CAWLNGQYPTDTQYF.

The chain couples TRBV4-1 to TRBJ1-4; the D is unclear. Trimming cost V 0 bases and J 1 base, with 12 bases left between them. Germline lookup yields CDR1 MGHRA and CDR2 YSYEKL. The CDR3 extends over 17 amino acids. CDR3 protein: CASSQDMALRTNEKLFF. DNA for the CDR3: TGCGCCAGCAGCCAAGACATGGCCCTCAGAACTAATGAAAAACTGTTTTTT.

DNA of the CDR3: TGTGCCAGCAGATCTCTAGCGGGAGGACACTTCTACAATGAGCAGTTCTTC. Its protein is CASRSLAGGHFYNEQFF. V gene TRBV7-9 combines with J gene TRBJ2-1; TRBD2 agrees at 11 bases. V was pared by 6 bases and J by 3 bases, with 10 bases of the junction left unmatched. This CDR3 comprises 17 residues. CDR1 is SEHNR and CDR2 is FQNEAQ in the germline V gene (reference sequence).

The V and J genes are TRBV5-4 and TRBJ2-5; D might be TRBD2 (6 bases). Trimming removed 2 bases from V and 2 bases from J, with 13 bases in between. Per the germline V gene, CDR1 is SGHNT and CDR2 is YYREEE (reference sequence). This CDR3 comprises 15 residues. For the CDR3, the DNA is TGTGCCAGCAGCTTAGGCGTGGAGGGTCAAGAGACCCAGTACTTC. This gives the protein CASSLGVEGQETQYF.